This is a list of T cell receptor beta chains from one sample in a study of response to subunit inactivated influenza vaccine. One entry per CDR3 protein, called by TCRdb with MiXCR from the RT-PCR reads. There are roughly 670,000 distinct CDR3 sequences in the sample; 14% occur only once, and 7.5% to 8% lies in the top ten. The sequenced sample was PBMCs from blood, obtained 14 to 15 days before vaccination. These receptors were collected from a man aged 50 to 60 who received an inactivated influenza vaccine. CDR3s include the opening cysteine and the closing phenylalanine or tryptophan. A D gene is named only where the DNA matches it firmly. Size is stated for part of the rows, as once, few or many counts, or as a class when the clone is expanded.

d_call,j_call,clone_size,v_call,cdr3_aa,cdr3_nt
NA,TRBJ2-7,once,TRBV27,CASSIASAGLLEQYF,TGTGCCAGCAGTATTGCGTCTGCAGGGCTCCTCGAGCAGTACTTC
TRBD1,TRBJ2-7,few,TRBV7-2,CASSSPEGTGGNEQYF,TGTGCCAGCAGCTCCCCGGAAGGGACAGGGGGCAACGAGCAGTACTTC
TRBD2,TRBJ2-5,NA,TRBV28,CASSSPTSGRASEETQYF,TGTGCCAGCAGTTCCCCGACTAGCGGGAGGGCCTCGGAAGAGACCCAGTACTTC
NA,TRBJ2-1,few,TRBV20-1,CSALSRDNEQFF,TGCAGTGCTCTCTCCAGGGACAATGAGCAGTTCTTC
NA,TRBJ1-1,NA,TRBV5-4,CASSLALTQVTEAFF,TGTGCCAGCAGCTTGGCCTTAACCCAAGTCACTGAAGCTTTCTTT
NA,TRBJ1-2,few,TRBV11-2,CASSSRTAPRNYGYTF,TGTGCCAGCAGCTCTAGGACAGCCCCCCGAAACTATGGCTACACCTTC
NA,TRBJ2-5,NA,TRBV5-6,CASSSRQEETQYF,TGTGCCAGCAGCTCCCGACAGGAAGAGACCCAGTACTTC
NA,TRBJ2-7,few,TRBV3-1,CASSQGPQANAYEQYF,TGTGCCAGCAGCCAAGGACCGCAGGCCAACGCCTACGAGCAGTACTTC
TRBD1,TRBJ1-2,many,TRBV7-6,CASSLSVTGEYGYTF,TGTGCCAGCAGCTTATCCGTAACAGGGGAATATGGCTACACCTTC
NA,TRBJ1-2,many,TRBV5-6,CASSQMSRRSYGYTF,TGTGCCAGCAGCCAAATGTCTCGGCGGAGCTATGGCTACACCTTC
TRBD2,TRBJ2-2,few,TRBV12-3/TRBV12-4,CASSLFAGGNTGELFF,TGTGCCAGCAGTTTATTCGCGGGGGGGAACACCGGGGAGCTGTTTTTT
NA,TRBJ2-1,NA,TRBV7-2,CASSLLVGANHNEQFF,TGTGCCAGCAGCTTACTGGTCGGCGCTAATCACAATGAGCAGTTCTTC
TRBD2,TRBJ2-1,few,TRBV9,CASSVALAGYNEQFF,TGTGCCAGCAGCGTAGCGCTAGCGGGGTACAATGAGCAGTTCTTC
TRBD2,TRBJ2-6,NA,TRBV4-2,CASSQAPGLAGPGANVLTF,TGTGCCAGCAGCCAAGCCCCGGGACTAGCGGGACCGGGGGCCAACGTCCTGACTTTC
NA,TRBJ1-1,NA,TRBV6-2/TRBV6-3,CASSSPLGGPNTEAFF,TGTGCCAGCAGCTCCCCCCTTGGGGGCCCGAACACTGAAGCTTTCTTT
TRBD1,TRBJ2-7,NA,TRBV29-1,CSVEEVGTGAYEQYF,TGCAGCGTTGAAGAGGTAGGGACAGGGGCATACGAGCAGTACTTC
NA,TRBJ1-1,few,TRBV3-1,CASSQGHNSEAFF,TGTGCCAGCAGCCAGGGACACAACTCTGAAGCTTTCTTT
NA,TRBJ2-5,NA,TRBV4-2,CAMGPGPLSWETQYF,TGTGCCATGGGCCCCGGGCCCCTCTCCTGGGAGACCCAGTACTTC
NA,TRBJ1-1,NA,TRBV7-2,CASSDRNLNTEAFF,TGTGCCAGCAGCGACCGAAATTTGAACACTGAAGCTTTCTTT
TRBD2,TRBJ2-3,few,TRBV20-1,CSASGTSGNTDTQYF,TGCAGTGCTAGCGGGACTAGCGGAAACACAGATACGCAGTATTTT
NA,TRBJ2-1,many,TRBV5-1,CASSLAVAENEQFF,TGCGCCAGCAGCTTGGCCGTTGCTGAGAATGAGCAGTTCTTC
NA,TRBJ1-4,many,TRBV19,CASADGNNEKLFF,TGTGCCAGTGCCGACGGGAATAATGAAAAACTGTTTTTT
TRBD1,TRBJ2-5,few,TRBV3-1,CASSQQGALQETQYF,TGTGCCAGCAGCCAACAGGGGGCATTACAAGAGACCCAGTACTTC
TRBD2,TRBJ2-7,NA,TRBV6-5,CASSFSLAGEFYEQYF,TGTGCCAGCAGTTTCTCCCTAGCGGGAGAATTCTACGAGCAGTACTTC
NA,TRBJ1-6,NA,TRBV7-2,CASSFAQRGSPLHF,TGTGCCAGCAGCTTTGCTCAGAGGGGTTCACCCCTCCACTTT
NA,TRBJ2-7,NA,TRBV5-1,CASSFLGDEQYF,TGCGCCAGCAGCTTCTTGGGGGACGAGCAGTACTTC
NA,TRBJ2-1,NA,TRBV20-1,CSARAGAPPSYNEQFF,TGCAGTGCTAGGGCCGGGGCCCCACCCTCCTACAATGAGCAGTTCTTC
TRBD1,TRBJ2-1,many,TRBV5-1,CASSWDRGPTSYNEQFF,TGCGCCAGCAGCTGGGACAGGGGGCCGACTTCCTACAATGAGCAGTTCTTC
TRBD2,TRBJ2-7,NA,TRBV7-2,CASSSMGLAASEQYF,TGTGCCAGCAGCTCAATGGGACTAGCGGCATCCGAGCAGTACTTC